Below are 24 T cell receptor beta chains sequenced from a single sample in a study of spatial heterogeneity in lung cancer. TCRdb ran MiXCR on the 5' RACE reads and lists one entry per CDR3 protein. Of 110,000 or so distinct CDR3 sequences listed, more than 10% are singletons. The time point here: blood at routine non-recurrence follow-up after resection. The sample consisted of PBMCs, taken at follow-up. The receptors shown here come from a female donor with early-stage non-small cell lung cancer.

The rearrangement joins TRBV18 to TRBJ2-7; D ambiguous. The CDR3 length is 12 residues. Germline V gene lookup returns CDR1 KGHSH and CDR2 LQKENI. Trimming left V 4 bases short and J 3 bases short, with 7 bases between. CDR3 sequence reads: CASSRPGYEQYF. CDR3 nucleotide sequence: TGTGCCAGCTCACGTCCAGGCTACGAGCAGTACTTC.

This clonotype was found many times. This chain links TRBV2 with TRBJ1-1; weak D call: TRBD1 (5 bases). This CDR3 has 13 amino acids. Trimming removed 5 bases at V and 9 bases at J, with 16 bases between. Germline loops: CDR1 SNHLY, CDR2 FYNNEI. The CDR3 loop is CASSIDSLGKAFF. The CDR3 DNA reads as TGTGCCAGCAGTATTGACAGTTTAGGGAAAGCTTTCTTT. The full variable domain, completed using reference TRBV2 and TRBJ1-1, is EPEVTQTPSHQVTQMGQEVILRCVPISNHLYFYWYRQILGQKVEFLVSFYNNEISEKSEIFDDQFSVERPDGSNFTLKIRSTKLEDSAMYFCASSIDSLGKAFFGQGTRLTVV.

On this clonotype itself: This may be a read error, as it is one base from a much larger clone. The gene calls are TRBV14 and TRBJ1-4; weak D call: TRBD1 (6 bases). The V end was cut by 5 bases, the J end by 7 bases, with 11 bases between. The CDR3 runs 13 residues. Germline CDR1 and CDR2: SGHDN and FVKESK. CDR3 in amino acids: CASSNRAFEKLFF. The CDR3 coding sequence is TGTGCCAGCAGCAACAGGGCTTTTGAAAAACTGTTTTTT.

This clonotype occurred a few times. The chain recombines TRBV2 with TRBJ1-1; 10 positions match TRBD1. Germline V gene data show CDR1 as SNHLY and CDR2 as FYNNEI. The trim removed 3 bases at V and 1 base at J, leaving 2 bases unmatched. This CDR3 has 15 amino acids. The CDR3: CASSDRTGGNTEAFF. The CDR3 nucleotides are TGTGCCAGCAGTGATCGGACAGGGGGGAACACTGAAGCTTTCTTT.

CDR3 coding DNA: TGTGCCAGTAGTATACTGGGGCGGGGGGAGAGCAATCAGCCCCAGCATTTT. This translates into CASSILGRGESNQPQHF. This chain connects TRBV19 to TRBJ1-5; D may be TRBD1 (5 bases). V lost 2 bases to trimming and J lost 1 base, with 15 bases between them. The CDR3 has 17 amino acids. CDR1 and CDR2 from the germline V gene are LNHDA and SQIVND (reference sequence).

This clonotype showed up just a few times. The rearrangement links TRBV27 to TRBJ2-7; 9 bases are a match to TRBD2. The CDR3 sequence is 15 residues long. Germline lookup yields CDR1 MNHEY and CDR2 SMNVEV (reference sequence). Trimming took 3 bases from V and 6 from J; bases not matched to a gene: 9. The DNA for the CDR3 is TGTGCCAGCAGTTTGAGACTAGCGGCCTTTACCGAGCAGTACTTC. Encoded protein: CASSLRLAAFTEQYF.

The chain joins TRBV6-1 to TRBJ2-2; D remains ambiguous. The CDR3 totals 14 residues. Trimming left V 6 bases short and J 5 bases short, with 13 bases between. Germline lookup yields CDR1 MNHNS and CDR2 SASEGT. The DNA of the CDR3 is TGTGCCAGCAGCGGTCACTTGAAGACCGGGGAGCTGTTTTTT. Residues: CASSGHLKTGELFF.

This clonotype showed up many times. The chain recombines TRBV4-2 with TRBJ2-2; D gene uncertain. The germline gives CDR1 LGHNA, CDR2 YNFKEQ. V was pared by 0 bases and J by 6 bases, with 14 bases between. The CDR3 consists of 16 residues. CDR3 bases: TGTGCCAGCAGCCAAGACTCGGTCCGCAGATCCGGGGAGCTGTTTTTT. It specifies CASSQDSVRRSGELFF.

Only a few counts were recorded for this clonotype. The V and J genes are TRBV12-5 and TRBJ1-1; D remains ambiguous. CDR1 LGHNT and CDR2 FRNRAP come from the germline V gene. The CDR3 loop spans 15 amino acids. V dropped 6 bases and J dropped 0 bases, with 14 bases sitting between them. CDR3 in amino acids: CASGSGSTLNTEAFF. In nucleotides, the CDR3 is TGTGCTAGTGGCTCGGGTTCGACTTTGAACACTGAAGCTTTCTTT. The whole variable domain, remainder taken from reference TRBV12-5 and TRBJ1-1, is DARVTQTPRHKVTEMGQEVTMRCQPILGHNTVFWYRQTMMQGLELLAYFRNRAPLDDSGMPKDRFSAEMPDATLATLKIQPSEPRDSAVYFCASGSGSTLNTEAFFGQGTRLTVV.

The CDR3 DNA reads as TGTGCCAGCAGACCGACAGGGACCGACTTCAACTATGGCTACACCTTC. This sequence encodes CASRPTGTDFNYGYTF. The chain employs TRBV6-2 or TRBV6-3 and TRBJ1-2; 7 nucleotides line up with TRBD1. This CDR3 is 16 amino acids long. Germline V gene lookup returns CDR1 MNHEY and CDR2 SVGEGT. The V and J ends lost 6 bases and 2 bases, in that order; junction bases with no gene match: 12.

The sample holds many counts of this clonotype. The chain joins TRBV4-2 to TRBJ2-5, with D perhaps matching TRBD2 (5 bases). The CDR3 spans 16 residues. Germline CDR1 reads LGHNA; CDR2 reads YNFKEQ. V was shortened by 1 base and J by 5 bases, with 17 bases between the two germline ends. CDR3 bases: TGTGCCAGCAGCCAAGCCTCAGCGGTTTCAACGGAGACCCAGTACTTC. Amino acids: CASSQASAVSTETQYF.

This clonotype was seen at least ten times. The rearrangement joins TRBV25-1 to TRBJ1-4; tentative D call: TRBD1 (5 bases). Germline CDR1 MGHDK, CDR2 SYGVNS. The CDR3 is 18 residues long. Here the CDR3 DNA reads TGTGTGGATTTCGGAACAGGCCTCAGGTTTGCAACTAATGAAAAACTGTTTTTT. It encodes CVDFGTGLRFATNEKLFF.

This clonotype was counted between two and nine times. V is TRBV6-2 or TRBV6-3 and J is TRBJ2-1, with TRBD2 matching over 9 bases. The CDR3 length is 15 residues. In germline, CDR1 is MNHEY, CDR2 SVGEGT. Trimming cost V 2 bases and J 8 bases; bases outside gene matches: 7. The CDR3 DNA follows: TGTGCCAGCAGTTACCATGCGGGAGGGCCAGATGAGCAGTTCTTC. Translated: CASSYHAGGPDEQFF.

In this sample, this clonotype turned up many times. This sequence joins TRBV24-1 and TRBJ2-3; 7 bases align to TRBD1. CDR1 KGHDR and CDR2 SFDVKD come from the germline V gene. With 8 bases clipped from V and 4 bases from J, the junction kept 17 bases outside the gene matches. There are 17 residues in the CDR3. The DNA for the CDR3 is TGTGCCACCATGGGGTCAGGGGGTAGAAGGAGAGCAGATACGCAGTATTTT. It is translated as CATMGSGGRRRADTQYF.

This clonotype was recorded a few times. This chain uses TRBV18 with TRBJ2-7; 10 nucleotides agree with TRBD2. V was pared by 4 bases and J by 0 bases, with 6 bases of the junction left unmatched. The CDR3 length is 16 residues. Germline loops: CDR1 KGHSH, CDR2 LQKENI. The chain's CDR3 is CASSQTASGSSYEQYF. In DNA, the CDR3 is TGTGCCAGCTCACAAACCGCTAGCGGGAGCTCCTACGAGCAGTACTTC.

There are a few counts of this clonotype. This chain connects TRBV27 to TRBJ2-2; no reliable D call. Germline assignment: CDR1 MNHEY and CDR2 SMNVEV (reference sequence). Deletions cut 7 bases from V and 6 bases from J, with 12 bases between. The CDR3 runs 13 residues. In DNA, the CDR3 is TGTGCCAGCACCCCCTCAATGGCCGGGGAGCTGTTTTTT. As protein: CASTPSMAGELFF.

The chain is built from TRBV7-9 and TRBJ2-2, with D perhaps being TRBD1 or TRBD2 (5 bases each). The CDR3 runs to 15 residues. Per the germline V gene, CDR1 is SEHNR and CDR2 is FQNEAQ (reference sequence). V lost 3 bases to trimming and J lost 6 bases, with 14 bases between them. CDR3: CASSLLNGASGELFF. The DNA for the CDR3 is TGTGCCAGCAGCTTGCTGAACGGGGCATCCGGGGAGCTGTTTTTT. The full variable domain, rest sourced from reference TRBV7-9 and TRBJ2-2, is DTGVSQNPRHKITKRGQNVTFRCDPISEHNRLYWYRQTLGQGPEFLTYFQNEAQLEKSRLLSDRFSAERPKGSFSTLEIQRTEQGDSAMYLCASSLLNGASGELFFGEGSRLTVL.

In its sample, this clonotype was seen a few times. The gene calls are TRBV13 and TRBJ1-1; possible D gene TRBD1, 5 bases. V lost 6 bases and J lost 1, with 15 bases in between. The CDR3 consists of 15 residues. The germline V gene encodes CDR1 PRHDT and CDR2 FYEKMQ (reference sequence). The CDR3 region is CASRRGGGENTEAFF. CDR3 coding DNA: TGTGCCAGCAGGCGGGGCGGAGGGGAGAACACTGAAGCTTTCTTT.

The sample holds many counts of this clonotype. The rearrangement uses TRBV27 and TRBJ2-1; D remains unclear. The CDR3 is 13 amino acids. V was pared by 7 bases and J by 8 bases, with 15 bases between. CDR1 is MNHEY, CDR2 SMNVEV, per germline (reference sequence). CDR3 coding DNA: TGTGCCAGCACCCGAACCTCGGTCGATGAGCAGTTCTTC. This codes for CASTRTSVDEQFF.

This clonotype was counted a few times. This chain connects TRBV9 to TRBJ2-5; D gene uncertain. Germline CDR1 reads SGDLS; CDR2 reads YYNGEE. This CDR3 region has 13 residues. Between the trimmed V and J ends, which lost 7 bases and 4 bases, there was a span of 14 bases. CDR3 residues: CASGKRDRETQYF. The CDR3 bases are TGTGCCAGCGGGAAAAGAGATCGAGAGACCCAGTACTTC.

The chain recombines TRBV19 with TRBJ1-5; D remains unclear. V lost 4 bases, J lost 2 bases, and 18 bases lay in between. Germline V gives CDR1 LNHDA, CDR2 SQIVND (reference sequence). The CDR3 contains 17 residues. CDR3 bases: TGTGCCAGTAGTAGCCCCGAGAGGCCCTCGGGCAATCAGCCCCAGCATTTT. This gives the protein CASSSPERPSGNQPQHF.

In DNA, the CDR3 is TGTGCCAGCAGCTCGGACCCCCAAGAGACCCAGTACTTC. Amino acids: CASSSDPQETQYF. This rearrangement joins TRBV5-4 to TRBJ2-5; D gene ambiguous. V shed 3 bases and J shed 1 base, with 7 bases lying between them. The V gene's germline CDR1 is SGHNT and CDR2 YYREEE (reference sequence). This CDR3 comprises 13 residues.

This clonotype was counted ten times or more. The chain links TRBV29-1 to TRBJ2-2; weak D call: TRBD2 (6 bases). The germline V gene has CDR1 SQVTM and CDR2 ANQGSEA. CDR3 length equals 14 residues. V lost 6 bases to trimming and J lost 6 bases, with 17 bases between them. CDR3 DNA: TGCAGCGTCCCCGGGCGGGGAGTGGCCGGGGAGCTGTTTTTT. Encoded protein: CSVPGRGVAGELFF.

The genes are TRBV7-3 and TRBJ2-2; D is ambiguous. The CDR3 is 14 residues long. Germline V gene lookup returns CDR1 SGHTA and CDR2 FQGTGA. Trimming took off 6 bases at V and 4 bases at J, with 12 bases between the two ends. CDR3 sequence: CASRAMRSTGELFF. CDR3 coding DNA: TGTGCCAGCAGGGCCATGCGGTCCACCGGGGAGCTGTTTTTT.